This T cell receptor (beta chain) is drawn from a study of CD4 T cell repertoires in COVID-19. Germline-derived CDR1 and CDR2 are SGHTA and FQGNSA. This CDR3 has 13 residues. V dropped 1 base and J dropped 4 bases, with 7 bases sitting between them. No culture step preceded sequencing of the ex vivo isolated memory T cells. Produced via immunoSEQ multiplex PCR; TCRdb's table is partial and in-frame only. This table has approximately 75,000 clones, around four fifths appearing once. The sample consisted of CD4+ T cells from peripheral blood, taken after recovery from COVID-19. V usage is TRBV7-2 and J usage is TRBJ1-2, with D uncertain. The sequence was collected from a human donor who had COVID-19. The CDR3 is CASSLDRVYGYTF. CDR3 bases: TGTGCCAGCAGCTTAGATCGAGTCTATGGCTACACCTTC.